This T cell receptor beta chain was profiled in a study of cytomegalovirus exposure and HLA in healthy donors. Using immunoSEQ multiplex PCR, the repertoire was profiled, and TCRdb retains in-frame clones only, with some absent. The sample shows about 220,000 clones, 88% of them seen only once. As for this clone: Its antigen is unidentified.

Separation from the approximately 660-subject first cohort characterized the roughly 130-subject validation cohort, to which the donors belonged. CDR3 length: 12 residues. V shed 8 bases and J shed 5 bases, with 9 bases lying between them. Germline values: CDR1 SNHLY, CDR2 FYNNEI. General study points: Specific recognition of CMV antigens was confirmed in vitro for a few chains (all CMV-associated). Subsequent analysis revealed that first-cohort TCR clusters tended to co-occur in the roughly 120 validation repertoires. Rare TCR sequences dominated, though some public TCRs recurred in many donors.

This clonotype originated in a young woman in good health and CMV-seronegative. The chain uses TRBV2 and TRBJ1-4; no firm D call. Sequencing was performed on PBMCs. The CDR3 coding sequence is TGTGCCAGCGTACGAGGGAATGAAAAACTGTTTTTT. Residues: CASVRGNEKLFF.